What follows describes a single TCR beta chain. The source of the sample is a study of blood T cell repertoires in COVID-19. The V gene's germline CDR1 is SNHLY and CDR2 FYNNEI. The V gene lost 3 bases and the J gene lost 2 bases, with 23 bases spanning the gap. The CDR3 runs 18 residues. Participants spanned ages about 18 to 89 years and resided in 20 to 30 US areas. The authors' processing: Using reference gene primer amplification, nucleated cell counts were estimated. Sequenced by immunoSEQ multiplex PCR; TCRdb stores in-frame clones only, minus some. V and J calls and clone size follow that table, whereas D and trimming were derived from the DNA. The sample includes 300,000 to 500,000 clones, approximately 88% seen only once; the top ten take 2% to 2.5%.

Sample: PBMCs or T cells enriched from blood (not recorded which). The source of this sequence is a woman in her thirties or forties with acute COVID-19. This rearrangement joins TRBV2 to TRBJ2-7; a possible D gene is TRBD1 (6 bases). The CDR3 nucleotides are TGTGCCAGCAGTGACGGGACGTTTCTGGGACAAGTCCCCTACGAGCAGTACTTC. It yields the protein CASSDGTFLGQVPYEQYF.